This TCR beta chain was recorded in a study of T cell repertoires in cytomegalovirus infection. Across the study: Indications came from public TCR beta signatures; they pointed to CMV infection and to a matching HLA type.

In germline, CDR1 is LNHDA, CDR2 SQIVND (reference sequence). This CDR3 comprises 15 residues. V shed 2 bases and J shed 4 bases, with 15 bases lying between them. TCRdb re-called the reads with MiXCR, one entry per CDR3 protein. This sample has over 100,000 distinct CDR3 sequences; around a tenth occur once, and the top ten carry roughly 29%. This clonotype was observed at least ten times. What it recognizes is unknown. Sequenced sample: PBMCs, sequenced either directly or after in vitro stimulation (not recorded which). The sequence was obtained from a human donor in good health (CMV status not recorded). Some clones in this sample may be carry-over from other donors' samples. The gene calls are TRBV19 and TRBJ2-7; D may be TRBD1 or TRBD2 (5 bases each). As DNA, the CDR3 is TGTGCCAGTAGTATAAACGACCCGGGGCGTTACGAGCAGTACTTC. It codes for CASSINDPGRYEQYF.